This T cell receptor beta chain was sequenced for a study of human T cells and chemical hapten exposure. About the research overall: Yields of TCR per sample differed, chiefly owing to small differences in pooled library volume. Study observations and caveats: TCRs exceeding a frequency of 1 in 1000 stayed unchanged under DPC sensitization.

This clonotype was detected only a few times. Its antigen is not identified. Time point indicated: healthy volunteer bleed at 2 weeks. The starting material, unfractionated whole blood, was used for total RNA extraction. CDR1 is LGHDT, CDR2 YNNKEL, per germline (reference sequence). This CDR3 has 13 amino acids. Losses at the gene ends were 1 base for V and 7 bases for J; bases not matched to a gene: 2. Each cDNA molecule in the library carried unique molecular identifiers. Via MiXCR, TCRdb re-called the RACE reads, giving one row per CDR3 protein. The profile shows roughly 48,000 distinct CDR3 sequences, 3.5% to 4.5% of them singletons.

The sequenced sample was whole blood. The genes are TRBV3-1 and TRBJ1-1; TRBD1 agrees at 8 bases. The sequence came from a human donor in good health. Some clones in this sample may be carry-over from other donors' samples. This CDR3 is CASSQGTGIEAFF. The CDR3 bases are TGTGCCAGCAGCCAAGGGACAGGGATTGAAGCTTTCTTT. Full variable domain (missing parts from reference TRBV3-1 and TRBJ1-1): DTAVSQTPKYLVTQMGNDKSIKCEQNLGHDTMYWYKQDSKKFLKIMFSYNNKELIINETVPNRFSPKSPDKAHLNLHINSLELGDSAVYFCASSQGTGIEAFFGQGTRLTVV.